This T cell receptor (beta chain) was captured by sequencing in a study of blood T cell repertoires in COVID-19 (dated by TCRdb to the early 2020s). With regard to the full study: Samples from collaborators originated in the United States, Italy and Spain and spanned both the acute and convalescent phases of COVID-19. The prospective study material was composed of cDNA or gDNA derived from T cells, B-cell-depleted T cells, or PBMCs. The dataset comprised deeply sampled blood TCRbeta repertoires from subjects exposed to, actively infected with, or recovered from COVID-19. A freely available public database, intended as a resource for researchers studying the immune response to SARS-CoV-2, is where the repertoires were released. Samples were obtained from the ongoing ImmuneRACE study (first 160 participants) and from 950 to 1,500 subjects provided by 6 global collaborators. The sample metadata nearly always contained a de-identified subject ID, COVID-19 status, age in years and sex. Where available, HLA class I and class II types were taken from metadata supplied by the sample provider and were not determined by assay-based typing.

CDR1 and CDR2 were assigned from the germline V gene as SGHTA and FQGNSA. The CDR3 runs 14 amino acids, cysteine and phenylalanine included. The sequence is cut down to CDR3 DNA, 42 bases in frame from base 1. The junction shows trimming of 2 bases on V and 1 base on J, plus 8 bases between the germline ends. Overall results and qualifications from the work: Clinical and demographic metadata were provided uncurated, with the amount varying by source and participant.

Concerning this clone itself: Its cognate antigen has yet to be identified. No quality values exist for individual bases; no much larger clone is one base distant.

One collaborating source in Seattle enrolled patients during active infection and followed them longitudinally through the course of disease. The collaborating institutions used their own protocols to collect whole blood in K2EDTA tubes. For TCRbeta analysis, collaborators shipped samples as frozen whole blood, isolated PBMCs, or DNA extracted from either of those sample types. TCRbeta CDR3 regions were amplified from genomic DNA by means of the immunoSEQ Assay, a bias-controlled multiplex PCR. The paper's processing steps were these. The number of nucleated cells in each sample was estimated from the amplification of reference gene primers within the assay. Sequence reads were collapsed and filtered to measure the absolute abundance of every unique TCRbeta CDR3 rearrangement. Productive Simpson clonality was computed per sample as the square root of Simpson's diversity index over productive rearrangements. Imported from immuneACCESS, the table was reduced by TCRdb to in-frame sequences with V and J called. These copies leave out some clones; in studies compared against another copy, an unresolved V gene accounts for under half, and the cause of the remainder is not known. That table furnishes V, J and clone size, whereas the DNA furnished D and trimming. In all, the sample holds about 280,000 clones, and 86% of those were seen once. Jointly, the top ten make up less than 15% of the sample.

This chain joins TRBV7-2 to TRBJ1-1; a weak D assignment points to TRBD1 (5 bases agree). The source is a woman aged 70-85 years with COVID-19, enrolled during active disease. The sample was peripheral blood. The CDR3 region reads CASSLLGENTEAFF. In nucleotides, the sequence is TGTGCCAGCAGCTTATTAGGGGAGAACACTGAAGCTTTCTTT.